This T cell receptor (beta chain) was retrieved from a study of memory CD8 T cells in hepatitis C reinfection. The overall study: A couple of donors resolved primary infection, then developed chronic reinfection. Between 3 and 8 weeks after reinfection detection, peak samples were drawn.

Per germline, CDR1 MNHEY and CDR2 SMNVEV (reference sequence). CDR3 length: 16 residues. The junction had 9 bases not matched to a gene; V was cut back by 1 base and J by 7 bases. Profiling relied on immunoSEQ multiplex PCR, and the TCRdb table lists in-frame clones only, not all of them. Altogether around 45,000 clones are present, 88% being singletons, with the ten largest covering around 1.2%. Time point here: peak reinfection, 3 to 8 weeks after reinfection detection. TCR sequencing was done directly ex vivo on sorted cells, without expansion in vitro. Donors were people who inject drugs in the Montreal HEPCO cohort. Control naive CD8 T cells came from a couple of donors at all three reinfection time points.

Sequenced input: naive CD8+ T cells sorted from blood. V usage is TRBV27 and J usage is TRBJ2-7, with 11 bases that match TRBD2. The source is a man younger than 30 with hepatitis C virus infection. For the CDR3, the DNA is TGTGCCAGCAGTTTATGGATAGCGGGAGGGCCTCGAGAGCAGTACTTC. The encoded protein is CASSLWIAGGPREQYF.